A single sample is the source of the 19 T cell receptor beta chains below, sequenced in a study of T cell clones after liver transplantation. Only in-frame clones appear in the TCRdb table, and some are missing; sequencing was by immunoSEQ multiplex PCR. The sample shows 900 to 1,500 clones, around 53% of them seen only once. Proliferating CFSE-low MLR cells were sequenced to define alloreactive TCRbeta sequences. No antigens are known for them. Sequenced: CD4+ T cells from cultured PBMCs. The source of these receptors is a human patient who received a liver transplant. Among the T cells, some may be from the graft donor.

This clone rates as large. The chain is built from TRBV10-3 and TRBJ1-6, with D hard to call. The germline V and J ends were trimmed by 3 bases and 5 bases, with 5 bases remaining between them. Per germline, CDR1 ENHRY and CDR2 SYGVKD. CDR3 length: 13 amino acids. The chain's CDR3 is CAISEVNNSPLHF. CDR3 nucleotide sequence: TGTGCCATCAGTGAAGTGAATAATTCACCCCTCCACTTT.

The chain carries TRBV6-6 and TRBJ1-3; D might be TRBD1 (6 bases). V gave up 11 bases and J gave up 0 bases, with 14 bases separating them. CDR1 and CDR2 from the germline V gene are MNHNY and SVGAGI (reference sequence). The CDR3 contains 14 residues. The CDR3 is CAGSQGSSGNTIYF. As DNA, the CDR3 is TGTGCCGGTTCCCAGGGGTCCTCTGGAAACACCATATATTTT.

The rearrangement joins TRBV7-2 to TRBJ2-5; 11 bases agree with TRBD2. This CDR3 region has 15 residues. J lost 4 bases, V lost 5 bases, and 6 bases had no gene match. From germline, CDR1 is SGHTA and CDR2 FQGNSA. The CDR3 DNA is TGTGCCAGCAGCACGGGACTAGCGGCAGGAGAGACCCAGTACTTC. Translating gives CASSTGLAAGETQYF.

The chain combines TRBV5-1 with TRBJ2-2, with TRBD1 identical over 7 bases. J was trimmed by 5 bases and V by 4 bases; bases with no gene match: 8. Germline V gives CDR1 SGHRS, CDR2 YFSETQ. This CDR3 region has 15 residues. The CDR3 protein is CASSDRTGGTGELFF. CDR3 DNA: TGCGCCAGCAGCGACAGGACAGGTGGGACCGGGGAGCTGTTTTTT.

The chain joins TRBV6-5 to TRBJ1-1, with D perhaps matching TRBD1 (6 bases). Per germline, CDR1 MNHEY and CDR2 SVGAGI. The CDR3 has 12 residues. Trimming cost V 4 bases and J 8 bases, with 11 bases left between them. CDR3 nucleotide sequence: TGTGCCAGCAGTTCCTCCGACAGGGAAGCTTTCTTT. Amino acids: CASSSSDREAFF.

The chain uses TRBV30 and TRBJ2-1; no definite D call. The V gene lost 2 bases and the J gene lost 5 bases, with 13 bases spanning the gap. CDR3 length equals 14 residues. Looked up from germline, CDR1 is GTSNPN and CDR2 is SVGIG (reference sequence). DNA of the CDR3: TGTGCCTGGAGTCCGACCCCTTGGCACAATGAGCAGTTCTTC. Amino acid sequence: CAWSPTPWHNEQFF.

V usage is TRBV11-3 and J usage is TRBJ2-2; tentatively, D is TRBD1 (5 bases). V lost 3 bases to trimming and J lost 3 bases, with 8 bases between them. Germline CDR1 SGHNT, CDR2 YENEEA. The CDR3 runs 14 residues. CDR3 residues: CASSFGQYTGELFF. Here the CDR3 DNA reads TGTGCCAGCAGCTTCGGACAATACACCGGGGAGCTGTTTTTT.

The chain recombines TRBV7-2 with TRBJ2-2; 11 nucleotides line up with TRBD2. Germline V gene data show CDR1 as SGHTA and CDR2 as FQGNSA. The CDR3 is made up of 14 amino acids. Trimming cost V 5 bases and J 9 bases; bases outside gene matches: 5. CDR3 protein: CASSVGTSGRELFF. Here the CDR3 DNA reads TGTGCCAGCAGCGTCGGGACTAGCGGAAGGGAGCTGTTTTTT.

V and J are TRBV29-1 and TRBJ2-1; D not certain. Germline CDR1 reads SQVTM; CDR2 reads ANQGSEA. V shed 6 bases and J shed 7 bases, with 19 bases lying between them. CDR3 length equals 14 residues. CDR3 protein: CSVGRPGIRNEQFF. DNA for the CDR3: TGCAGCGTGGGAAGACCCGGCATTAGGAATGAGCAGTTCTTC.

This rearrangement joins TRBV11-2 to TRBJ2-5, with TRBD2 identical over 8 bases. The germline V gene encodes CDR1 SGHAT and CDR2 FQNNGV. Losses at the gene ends were 0 bases for V and 6 bases for J; bases not matched to a gene: 3. There are 14 residues in the CDR3. CDR3 loop: CASSLDPGGQTQYF. CDR3 nucleotide sequence: TGTGCCAGCAGCTTAGATCCGGGAGGGCAGACCCAGTACTTC.

The gene calls are TRBV5-1 and TRBJ2-4; 7 nucleotides agree with TRBD1. The CDR3 sequence is 18 residues long. Per germline, CDR1 SGHRS and CDR2 YFSETQ. V shed 0 bases and J 2 bases; nucleotides not matched to a gene: 11. The CDR3 loop reads CASSLDRGGGFTKNIQYF. The CDR3 DNA is TGCGCCAGCAGCTTGGACAGGGGTGGGGGTTTTACCAAAAACATTCAGTACTTC.

Sample share makes this clone large. V usage is TRBV18 and J usage is TRBJ1-1; TRBD1 agrees at 12 bases. Per the germline V gene, CDR1 is KGHSH and CDR2 is LQKENI. This CDR3 region has 17 residues. The trim removed 3 bases at V and 5 bases at J, leaving 10 bases unmatched. The CDR3 loop reads CASSPALQGQGATEAFF. Written as DNA, the CDR3 is TGTGCCAGCTCACCTGCCCTACAGGGACAGGGGGCGACTGAAGCTTTCTTT.

This clone was seen only a few times. The chain recombines TRBV9 with TRBJ2-2; 10 bases are a match to TRBD2. This CDR3 is 16 amino acids long. J was trimmed by 6 bases and V by 4 bases; bases with no gene match: 9. Germline lookup yields CDR1 SGDLS and CDR2 YYNGEE. The CDR3 bases are TGTGCCAGCAGCCCTCGGACTAGCGGACGACCCGGGGAGCTGTTTTTT. Protein sequence: CASSPRTSGRPGELFF. The complete variable domain, with remaining parts taken from reference TRBV9 and TRBJ2-2, reads DSGVTQTPKHLITATGQRVTLRCSPRSGDLSVYWYQQSLDQGLQFLIQYYNGEERAKGNILERFSAQQFPDLHSELNLSSLELGDSALYFCASSPRTSGRPGELFFGEGSRLTVL.

This clone is large. The J gene is TRBJ2-7, the V gene TRBV11-2, with 7 nucleotides matching TRBD2. The germline V gene encodes CDR1 SGHAT and CDR2 FQNNGV. This CDR3 comprises 15 residues. The CDR3 nucleotides are TGTGCCAGCAGCCTAGAAGCGGGAACATCCTACGAGCAGTACGTC. Residues: CASSLEAGTSYEQYV.

The genes are TRBV14 and TRBJ2-1, with D perhaps TRBD1 (6 bases). V lost 1 base to trimming and J lost 9 bases, with 16 bases between them. The germline V gene has CDR1 SGHDN and CDR2 FVKESK. The CDR3 is made up of 15 amino acids. The CDR3 DNA reads as TGTGCCAGCAGCCAAGTGACAGGTTATATGGCTGAGCAGTTCTTC. Translating gives CASSQVTGYMAEQFF.

In the case of this clone: The junction departs from the called germline gene at one end, perhaps through a read error. The CDR3 DNA is TGTACCAGCAGTGCCCTAAACAGGGGCTCCTACGAGCAGTACTTC. This encodes CTSSALNRGSYEQYF. J is TRBJ2-7 and V is TRBV25-1, with TRBD1 matching over 7 bases. CDR1 and CDR2 (germline): MGHDK, SYGVNS. The length of the CDR3 is 15 residues.

The sample holds a few counts of this clone. The rearrangement links TRBV6-6 to TRBJ1-2; 7 bases align to TRBD1. Germline trimming cut 6 bases from V and 2 bases from J; bases unmatched to any gene: 3. Germline V CDR1 and CDR2: MNHNY, SVGAGI (reference sequence). This CDR3 has 13 residues. The DNA for the CDR3 is TGTGCCAGCAGGCTGGACAGGAACTATGGCTACACCTTC. Translated, it gives CASRLDRNYGYTF.

This clone is large by share. The CDR3 spells CASSYARGQGSEAFF. The CDR3 coding sequence is TGTGCCAGCAGTTACGCAAGGGGGCAAGGGTCTGAAGCTTTCTTT. The gene calls are TRBV6-5 and TRBJ1-1; 7 bases are shared with TRBD1. Germline-derived CDR1 and CDR2 are MNHEY and SVGAGI. V lost 2 bases and J lost 6; bases outside the gene matches: 9. There are 15 residues in the CDR3.

This clone is termed large. This chain links TRBV30 with TRBJ1-5, with D possibly being TRBD1 (6 bases). Trimming took off 1 base at V and 0 bases at J, with 10 bases between the two ends. The CDR3 totals 15 residues. Germline assignment: CDR1 GTSNPN and CDR2 SVGIG (reference sequence). Written as DNA, the CDR3 is TGTGCCTGGAGTGAAACAGGGTATAGCAATCAGCCCCAGCATTTT. This gives the protein CAWSETGYSNQPQHF.